The rows below give T cell receptor beta chains drawn from one sample of a study of blood T cell repertoires in COVID-19. Sequenced by immunoSEQ multiplex PCR; TCRdb stores in-frame clones only, minus some. The sample lists a few hundred thousand clones; 75% to 90% were seen once. Sequences were obtained from peripheral blood. All receptors derive from a man aged 18 to 29 with active or convalescent COVID-19. CDR3s include the opening cysteine and the closing phenylalanine or tryptophan. D genes are given only for firm matches. Clone size appears in some rows only: once, few, many, or a class for an expanded clone.

CASGWTGGTEAFF TGTGCCAGCGGGTGGACAGGGGGCACTGAAGCTTTCTTT TRBJ1-1 TRBD1 TRBV11-1 .
CASSLLRQGSDTEAFF TGTGCCAGCAGCTTGCTACGACAGGGGAGTGACACTGAAGCTTTCTTT TRBJ1-1 TRBD1 TRBV5-4 .
CASRDRGPYNEQFF TGTGCCAGCAGGGACAGGGGACCCTACAATGAGCAGTTCTTC TRBJ2-1 TRBD1 TRBV28 .
CATSDPRDTPYGYTF TGTGCCACCAGTGACCCCCGGGACACGCCCTATGGCTACACCTTC TRBJ1-2 . TRBV24-1 .
CAISPDRLGTEAFF TGTGCCATCAGTCCGGACAGGTTGGGGACTGAAGCTTTCTTT TRBJ1-1 TRBD1 TRBV10-3 .
CASSQVPGGWTGELFF TGCGCCAGCAGCCAAGTTCCGGGGGGATGGACCGGGGAGCTGTTTTTT TRBJ2-2 TRBD2 TRBV4-3 .
CASSPSGGMNTEAFF TGTGCCAGCAGCCCTAGCGGGGGTATGAACACTGAAGCTTTCTTT TRBJ1-1 . TRBV7-2 .
CASSTAGTSGEKLFF TGTGCCAGCAGCACCGCCGGGACATCTGGCGAAAAACTGTTTTTT TRBJ1-4 . TRBV7-8 .
CASSLGTEIYGYTF TGTGCCAGCAGCTTGGGGACAGAGATCTATGGCTACACCTTC TRBJ1-2 . TRBV5-6 .
CASSFGSGLDSPLHF TGCGCCAGCAGCTTTGGATCGGGATTGGATTCACCCCTCCACTTT TRBJ1-6 . TRBV5-1 .
CATSDTGQRPYGYTF TGTGCCACCAGTGACACTGGACAGCGACCTTATGGCTACACCTTC TRBJ1-2 . TRBV24-1 few
CASSIVLQGDGYTF TGTGCCAGTAGTATAGTGCTCCAGGGTGACGGCTACACCTTC TRBJ1-2 . TRBV19 .
CASREAANYGYTF TGTGCCAGCCGAGAGGCAGCTAACTATGGCTACACCTTC TRBJ1-2 . TRBV12-3/TRBV12-4 .
CASSFRQGSWGYTDTQYF TGTGCCAGCAGCTTTCGACAGGGAAGTTGGGGTTACACAGATACGCAGTATTTT TRBJ2-3 TRBD1 TRBV5-8 .
CASSPDRSGSYNSPLHF TGTGCCAGCAGCCCGGACAGGAGTGGCTCCTATAATTCACCCCTCCACTTT TRBJ1-6 TRBD1 TRBV14 few
CAIRDSGSKGNEQFF TGTGCCATCAGGGATAGCGGGAGTAAAGGCAATGAGCAGTTCTTC TRBJ2-1 TRBD2 TRBV10-3 .
CASSLSGSSYEQYF TGTGCCAGCAGCCTGAGCGGGAGTTCCTACGAGCAGTACTTC TRBJ2-7 TRBD2 TRBV27 .
CASSRTGINQPQHF TGTGCCAGCAGTAGGACAGGGATAAATCAGCCCCAGCATTTT TRBJ1-5 TRBD1 TRBV27 .
CATRLAGGDEQFF TGTGCCACCCGACTAGCGGGGGGGGATGAGCAGTTCTTC TRBJ2-1 TRBD2 TRBV19 .
CASSQNSRVSGRDNEQFF TGTGCCAGCAGCCAAAACTCCAGGGTCTCCGGGCGAGACAATGAGCAGTTCTTC TRBJ2-1 . TRBV3-1/TRBV3-2 .
CASSQSGTENTEAFF TGTGCCAGCAGCCAGTCCGGGACAGAGAACACTGAAGCTTTCTTT TRBJ1-1 TRBD1 TRBV3-1/TRBV3-2 .
CASSLVQGNYEQYF TGTGCCAGCAGCTTAGTACAGGGGAACTACGAGCAGTACTTC TRBJ2-7 TRBD1 TRBV7-2 .
CATSRGQNSPLHF TGTGCCACCAGCCGAGGACAGAATTCACCCCTCCACTTT TRBJ1-6 . TRBV15 once
CASSYEGTVGDTQYF TGTGCCAGCAGTTACGAAGGGACAGTGGGGGATACCCAGTACTTC TRBJ2-5 TRBD1 TRBV6-5 once
CASSRDRGTEAFF TGTGCCAGCAGCCGGGACAGGGGGACTGAAGCTTTCTTT TRBJ1-1 TRBD1 TRBV14 .
CASSTSADQETQYF TGCGCCAGCAGCACATCAGCGGATCAAGAGACCCAGTACTTC TRBJ2-5 . TRBV5-1 few
CASSFWTSGANTGELFF TGTGCCAGCAGTTTCTGGACTAGCGGAGCGAACACCGGGGAGCTGTTTTTT TRBJ2-2 TRBD2 TRBV27 .
CASSQEGLASYEQYF TGTGCCAGCAGCCAAGAGGGACTAGCGTCCTACGAGCAGTACTTC TRBJ2-7 TRBD2 TRBV4-2 few
CASSRDRGPYEQYF TGTGCCAGCAGCCGGGACAGGGGGCCGTACGAGCAGTACTTC TRBJ2-7 TRBD1 TRBV3-1/TRBV3-2 .
CATSRDPATSGRAWIRDTQYF TGTGCCACCAGCAGAGACCCCGCGACTAGCGGGAGGGCCTGGATAAGAGATACGCAGTATTTT TRBJ2-3 TRBD2 TRBV15 .
CASSFPWTGGAANTEAFF TGTGCCAGCAGCTTTCCTTGGACAGGGGGCGCCGCGAACACTGAAGCTTTCTTT TRBJ1-1 TRBD1 TRBV5-8 .
CASSPGQASSYEQYF TGCGCCAGCAGCCCGGGACAGGCGAGCTCCTACGAGCAGTACTTC TRBJ2-7 TRBD1 TRBV4-1 few
CASSPAGSGWSSYEQYF TGTGCCAGCAGCCCCGCCGGGAGCGGGTGGAGCTCCTACGAGCAGTACTTC TRBJ2-7 . TRBV11-2 few
CASIKTSGGADTQYF TGTGCCAGCATCAAGACTAGCGGGGGTGCAGATACGCAGTATTTT TRBJ2-3 TRBD2 TRBV6-5 .
CASSPPVIQETQYF TGTGCCAGCAGCCCCCCAGTGATCCAAGAGACCCAGTACTTC TRBJ2-5 . TRBV3-1/TRBV3-2 once
CASSFGLLSYEQYF TGTGCCAGCAGTTTCGGACTGTTATCCTACGAGCAGTACTTC TRBJ2-7 . TRBV28 .
CASSPTLAGAWETQYF TGTGCCAGCAGCCCGACGCTAGCGGGAGCATGGGAGACCCAGTACTTC TRBJ2-5 TRBD2 TRBV5-4 .
CASSFYRRGQGPVSYEQYF TGTGCCAGCAGTTTCTACCGTAGGGGACAGGGTCCGGTCTCCTACGAGCAGTACTTC TRBJ2-7 TRBD1 TRBV11-3 .
CASSRSGSSSYNEQFF TGTGCCAGTAGTCGGAGCGGCTCGAGCTCCTACAATGAGCAGTTCTTC TRBJ2-1 . TRBV19 .